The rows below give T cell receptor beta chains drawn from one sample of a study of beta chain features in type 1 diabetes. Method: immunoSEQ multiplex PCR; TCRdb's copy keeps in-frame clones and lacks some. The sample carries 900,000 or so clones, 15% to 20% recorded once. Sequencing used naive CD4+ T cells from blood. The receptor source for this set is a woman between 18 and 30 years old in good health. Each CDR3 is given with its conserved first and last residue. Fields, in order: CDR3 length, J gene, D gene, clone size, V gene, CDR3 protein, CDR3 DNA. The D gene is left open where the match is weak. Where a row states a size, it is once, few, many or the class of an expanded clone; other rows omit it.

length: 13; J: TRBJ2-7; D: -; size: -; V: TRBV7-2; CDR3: CASRRKAGEEQYF; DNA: TGTGCCAGCAGACGAAAAGCCGGGGAGGAGCAGTACTTC
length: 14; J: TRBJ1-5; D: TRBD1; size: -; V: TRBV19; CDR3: CASTPANRGLPQHF; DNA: TGTGCCAGTACCCCCGCTAACAGGGGGCTGCCCCAGCATTTT
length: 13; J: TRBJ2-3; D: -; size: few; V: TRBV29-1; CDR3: CSATTGGEDTQYF; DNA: TGCAGCGCTACGACAGGTGGGGAAGATACGCAGTATTTT
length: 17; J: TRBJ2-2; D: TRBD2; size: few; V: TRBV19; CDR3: CASSIAGLAATTGELFF; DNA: TGTGCCAGTAGTATAGCAGGGCTAGCGGCGACCACCGGGGAGCTGTTTTTT
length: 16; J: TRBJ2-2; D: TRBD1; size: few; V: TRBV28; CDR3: CASSLSATGTTGELFF; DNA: TGTGCCAGCAGTTTATCCGCGACAGGGACCACCGGGGAGCTGTTTTTT
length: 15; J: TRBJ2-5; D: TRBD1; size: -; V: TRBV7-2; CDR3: CASSRGQAPLETQYF; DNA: TGTGCCAGCAGCAGAGGACAGGCACCCCTTGAGACCCAGTACTTC
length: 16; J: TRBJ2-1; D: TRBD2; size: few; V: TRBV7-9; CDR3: CASSAISGRSSFEQFF; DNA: TGTGCCAGCAGCGCAATTAGCGGGAGGTCTTCTTTTGAGCAGTTCTTC
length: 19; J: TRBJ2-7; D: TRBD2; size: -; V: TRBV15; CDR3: CATSRDSSVVLAGVYEQYF; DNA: TGTGCCACCAGCAGAGATAGTTCCGTTGTGCTAGCGGGAGTTTACGAGCAGTACTTC
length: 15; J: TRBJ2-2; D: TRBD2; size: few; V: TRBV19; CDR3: CASKLGTSWSGELFF; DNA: TGTGCCAGTAAACTTGGGACTAGCTGGTCCGGGGAGCTGTTTTTT
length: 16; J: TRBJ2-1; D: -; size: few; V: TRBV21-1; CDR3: CASSKGHCGAYNEQFF; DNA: TGTGCCAGCAGCAAAGGGCATTGCGGAGCGTACAATGAGCAGTTCTTC
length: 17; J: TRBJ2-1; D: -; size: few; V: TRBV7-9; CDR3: CASSFISWGVTYNEQFF; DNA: TGTGCCAGCAGCTTTATTTCATGGGGCGTCACCTACAATGAGCAGTTCTTC
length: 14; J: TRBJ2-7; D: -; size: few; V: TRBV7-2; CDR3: CASSLGGRSYEQYF; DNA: TGTGCCAGCAGCTTAGGGGGTAGGTCATACGAGCAGTACTTC
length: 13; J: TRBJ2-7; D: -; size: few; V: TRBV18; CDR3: CASSLDSSFEQYF; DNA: TGTGCCAGCTCACTTGACAGCTCTTTCGAGCAGTACTTC
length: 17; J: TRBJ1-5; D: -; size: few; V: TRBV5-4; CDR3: CASSFWKVRGLRQPQHF; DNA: TGTGCCAGCAGCTTCTGGAAGGTCAGGGGATTGCGGCAGCCCCAGCATTTT
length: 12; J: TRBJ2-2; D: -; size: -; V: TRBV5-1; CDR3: CASSLDAGELFF; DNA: TGCGCCAGCAGCTTAGACGCCGGGGAGCTGTTTTTT
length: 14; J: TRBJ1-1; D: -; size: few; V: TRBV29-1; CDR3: CSVGGGPENTEAFF; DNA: TGCAGCGTTGGTGGGGGGCCCGAGAACACTGAAGCTTTCTTT
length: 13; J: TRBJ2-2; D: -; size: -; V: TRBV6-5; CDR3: CASSPLYTGELFF; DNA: TGTGCCAGCAGCCCCCTATACACCGGGGAGCTGTTTTTT
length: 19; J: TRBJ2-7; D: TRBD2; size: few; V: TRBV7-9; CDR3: CASSLVPPRLAGGDYEQYF; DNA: TGTGCCAGCAGCTTAGTTCCCCCCCGACTAGCGGGAGGCGACTACGAGCAGTACTTC
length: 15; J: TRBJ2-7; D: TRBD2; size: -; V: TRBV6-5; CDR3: CASSYSAGDLYEQYF; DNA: TGTGCCAGCAGTTACTCCGCGGGGGACCTCTACGAGCAGTACTTC
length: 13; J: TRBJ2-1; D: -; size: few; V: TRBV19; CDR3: CASSKTSRHEQFF; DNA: TGTGCCAGTAGTAAGACTAGTAGGCATGAGCAGTTCTTC
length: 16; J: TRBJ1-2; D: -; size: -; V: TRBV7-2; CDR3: CASSLSITGSHYGYTF; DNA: TGTGCCAGCAGCTTATCAATAACAGGCTCGCACTATGGCTACACCTTC
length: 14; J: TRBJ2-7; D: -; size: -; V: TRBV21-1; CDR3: CASPNGGSPYEQYF; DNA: TGTGCCAGCCCCAATGGAGGTTCCCCCTATGAGCAGTACTTC
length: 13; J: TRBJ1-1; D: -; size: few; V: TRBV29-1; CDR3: CSVVYFWATEAFF; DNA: TGCAGCGTTGTCTATTTTTGGGCCACTGAAGCTTTCTTT
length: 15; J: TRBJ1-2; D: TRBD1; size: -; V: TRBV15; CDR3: CATSRALTGNYGYTF; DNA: TGTGCCACCAGCAGAGCGTTGACAGGGAACTATGGCTACACCTTC
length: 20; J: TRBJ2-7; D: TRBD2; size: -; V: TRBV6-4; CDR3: CASSDPNRVYQAGVVYEQYF; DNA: TGTGCCAGCAGTGACCCCAACAGGGTCTACCAAGCGGGAGTGGTCTACGAGCAGTACTTC
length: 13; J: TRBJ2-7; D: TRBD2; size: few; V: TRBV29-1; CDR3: CSVRSGSIHEQYF; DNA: TGCAGCGTCCGTAGCGGGAGTATCCACGAGCAGTACTTC
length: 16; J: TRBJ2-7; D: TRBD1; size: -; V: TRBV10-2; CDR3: CASSDPGTGRPYEQYF; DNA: TGCGCCAGCAGTGACCCCGGGACAGGTCGTCCCTACGAGCAGTACTTC
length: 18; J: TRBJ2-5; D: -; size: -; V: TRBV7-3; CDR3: CASSLTPPLRGMRGTQYF; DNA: TGTGCCAGCAGCTTAACGCCCCCTCTTAGGGGTATGAGAGGGACCCAGTACTTC
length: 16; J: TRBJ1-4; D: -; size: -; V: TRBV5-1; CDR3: CASSSGTAATNEKLFF; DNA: TGCGCCAGCAGCTCCGGAACGGCTGCAACTAATGAAAAACTGTTTTTT
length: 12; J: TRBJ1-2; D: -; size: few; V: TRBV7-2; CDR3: CASSLDTYGYTF; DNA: TGTGCCAGCAGCTTAGATACGTATGGCTACACCTTC
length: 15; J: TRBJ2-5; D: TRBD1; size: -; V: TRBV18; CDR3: CASSPRTGGEETQYF; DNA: TGTGCCAGCTCACCGAGGACAGGGGGCGAAGAGACCCAGTACTTC
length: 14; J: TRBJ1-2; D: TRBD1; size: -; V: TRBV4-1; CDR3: CASSQVQGARGYTF; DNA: TGCGCCAGCAGCCAAGTCCAGGGGGCGCGCGGCTACACCTTC
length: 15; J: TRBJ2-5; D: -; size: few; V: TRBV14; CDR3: CASSQDWAGSRTQYF; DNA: TGTGCCAGCAGCCAAGATTGGGCCGGCTCTAGAACCCAGTACTTC
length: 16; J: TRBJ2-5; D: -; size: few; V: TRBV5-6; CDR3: CASSFGPPSRGETQYF; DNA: TGTGCCAGCAGCTTTGGGCCTCCATCGAGGGGGGAGACCCAGTACTTC
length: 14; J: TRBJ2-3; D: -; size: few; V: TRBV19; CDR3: CASSSRGQTDTQYF; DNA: TGTGCCAGTAGTAGCAGGGGTCAGACAGATACGCAGTATTTT
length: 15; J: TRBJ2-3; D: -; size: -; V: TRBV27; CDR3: CASSLSGFSTDTQYF; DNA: TGTGCCAGCAGTTTATCCGGGTTTAGCACAGATACGCAGTATTTT
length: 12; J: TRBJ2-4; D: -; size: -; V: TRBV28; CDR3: CASSRGLDIQYF; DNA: TGTGCCAGCTCTCGGGGGCTAGACATTCAGTACTTC